This T cell receptor (beta chain) was identified in a study of blood T cell repertoires in COVID-19. Study overall: Whether acute or convalescent, the COVID-19 samples came from the United States, Italy and Spain. T cells, B-cell-depleted T cells, or PBMCs provided the cDNA or gDNA that served as material.

The V end lost 5 bases, the J end lost 0 bases, and 11 bases lay between the germline ends. This CDR3 is built from 13 residues. The germline gives CDR1 GTSNPN, CDR2 SVGIG (reference sequence). Produced via immunoSEQ multiplex PCR; TCRdb's table is partial and in-frame only. This sample has 250,000 to 350,000 clones, with nearly 90% found just once. Participants' own reports of clinical history determined their cohort assignment. This chain links TRBV30 with TRBJ2-7, with D maybe TRBD2 (5 bases). This TCR was recovered from a woman between 25 and 40 years old who had recovered from COVID-19. Source material: PBMCs or T cells enriched from blood (not recorded which). CDR3 nucleotides: TGTGCCTGGTCGGACGGGAACTCCTACGAGCAGTACTTC. This encodes CAWSDGNSYEQYF. Based on the CDR3 plus reference TRBV30 and TRBJ2-7, the full variable domain is SQTIHQWPATLVQPVGSPLSLECTVEGTSNPNLYWYRQAAGRGLQLLFYSVGIGQISSEVPQNLSASRPQDRQFILSSKKLLLSDSGFYLCAWSDGNSYEQYFGPGTRLTVT.